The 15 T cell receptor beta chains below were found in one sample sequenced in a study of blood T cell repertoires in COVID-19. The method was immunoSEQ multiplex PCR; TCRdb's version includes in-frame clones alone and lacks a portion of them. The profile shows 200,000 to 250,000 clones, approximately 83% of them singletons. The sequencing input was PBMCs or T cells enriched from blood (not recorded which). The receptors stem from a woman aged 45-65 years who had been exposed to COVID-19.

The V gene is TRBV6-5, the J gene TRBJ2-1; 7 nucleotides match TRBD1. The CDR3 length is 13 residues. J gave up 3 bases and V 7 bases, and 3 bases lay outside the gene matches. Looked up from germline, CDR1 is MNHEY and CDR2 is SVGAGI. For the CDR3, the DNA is TGTGCCAGCAACGGACAGGTCTACAATGAGCAGTTCTTC. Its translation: CASNGQVYNEQFF.

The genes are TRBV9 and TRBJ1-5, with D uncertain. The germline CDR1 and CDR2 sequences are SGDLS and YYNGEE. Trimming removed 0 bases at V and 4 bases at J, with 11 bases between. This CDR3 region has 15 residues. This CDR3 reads CASSVGGSGNQPQHF. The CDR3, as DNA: TGTGCCAGCAGCGTAGGAGGGTCGGGGAATCAGCCCCAGCATTTT.

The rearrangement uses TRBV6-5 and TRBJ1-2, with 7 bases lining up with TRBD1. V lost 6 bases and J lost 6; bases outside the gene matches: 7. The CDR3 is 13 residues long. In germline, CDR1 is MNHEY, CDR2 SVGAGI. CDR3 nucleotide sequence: TGTGCCAGCAGACCACAGGGGCGGGATGGCTACACCTTC. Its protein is CASRPQGRDGYTF.

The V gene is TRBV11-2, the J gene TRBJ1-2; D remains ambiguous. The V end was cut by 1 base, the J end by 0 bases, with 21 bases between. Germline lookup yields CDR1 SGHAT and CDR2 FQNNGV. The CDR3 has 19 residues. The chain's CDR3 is CASSLGIDGQPSSNYGYTF. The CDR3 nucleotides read TGTGCCAGCAGCTTAGGAATCGATGGGCAGCCCTCTTCTAACTATGGCTACACCTTC.

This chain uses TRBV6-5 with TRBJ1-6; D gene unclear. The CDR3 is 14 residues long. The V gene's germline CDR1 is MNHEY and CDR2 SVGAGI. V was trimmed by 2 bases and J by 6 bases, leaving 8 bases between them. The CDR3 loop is CASSYGRINSPLHF. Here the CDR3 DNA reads TGTGCCAGCAGTTACGGGAGAATTAATTCACCCCTCCACTTT.

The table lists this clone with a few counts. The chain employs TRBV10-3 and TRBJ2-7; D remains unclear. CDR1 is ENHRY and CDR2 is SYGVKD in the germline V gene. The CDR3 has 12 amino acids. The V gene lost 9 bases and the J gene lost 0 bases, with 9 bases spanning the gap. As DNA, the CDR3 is TGTGCCATAAGCCAAAGCTCCTACGAGCAGTACTTC. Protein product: CAISQSSYEQYF.

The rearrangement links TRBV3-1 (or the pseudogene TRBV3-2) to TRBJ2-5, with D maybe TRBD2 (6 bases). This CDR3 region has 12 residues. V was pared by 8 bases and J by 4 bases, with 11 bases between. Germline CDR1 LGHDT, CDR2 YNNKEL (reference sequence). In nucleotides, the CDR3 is TGTGCCAGCGGAGTGCGGGGAGAGACCCAGTACTTC. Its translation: CASGVRGETQYF.

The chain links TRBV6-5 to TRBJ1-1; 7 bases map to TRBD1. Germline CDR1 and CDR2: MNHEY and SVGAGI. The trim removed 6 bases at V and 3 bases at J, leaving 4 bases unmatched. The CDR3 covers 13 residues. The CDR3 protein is CASRIQGYTEAFF. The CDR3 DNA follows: TGTGCCAGCAGAATACAGGGGTACACTGAAGCTTTCTTT.

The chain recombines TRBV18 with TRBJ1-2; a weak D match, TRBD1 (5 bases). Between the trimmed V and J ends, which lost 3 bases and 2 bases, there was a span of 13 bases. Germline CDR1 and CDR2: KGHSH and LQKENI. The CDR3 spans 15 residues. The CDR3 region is CASSPFEGLNYGYTF. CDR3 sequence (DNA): TGTGCCAGCTCACCCTTTGAGGGACTGAACTATGGCTACACCTTC.

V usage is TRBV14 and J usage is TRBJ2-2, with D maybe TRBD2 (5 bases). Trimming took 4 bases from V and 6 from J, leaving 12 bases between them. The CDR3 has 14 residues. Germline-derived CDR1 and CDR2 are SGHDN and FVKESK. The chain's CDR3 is CASSPPGWAGELFF. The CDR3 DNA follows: TGTGCCAGCAGCCCCCCGGGGTGGGCCGGGGAGCTGTTTTTT.

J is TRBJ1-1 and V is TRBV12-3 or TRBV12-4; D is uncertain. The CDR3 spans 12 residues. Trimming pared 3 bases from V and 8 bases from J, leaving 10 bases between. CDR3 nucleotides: TGTGCCAGCAGTTTTATCCGGGAAGAAGCTTTCTTT. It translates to CASSFIREEAFF.

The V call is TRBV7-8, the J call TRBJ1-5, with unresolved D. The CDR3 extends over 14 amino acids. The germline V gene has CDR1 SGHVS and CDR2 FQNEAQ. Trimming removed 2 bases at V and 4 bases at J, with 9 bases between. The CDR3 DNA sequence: TGTGCCAGCAGCTTAAGGGAGGGAAATCAGCCCCAGCATTTT. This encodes CASSLREGNQPQHF.

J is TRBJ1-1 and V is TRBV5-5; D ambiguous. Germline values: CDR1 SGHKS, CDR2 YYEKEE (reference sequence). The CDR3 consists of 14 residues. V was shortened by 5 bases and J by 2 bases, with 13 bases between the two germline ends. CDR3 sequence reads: CASSPLTSNTEAFF. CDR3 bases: TGTGCCAGCAGTCCCTTGACAAGTAACACTGAAGCTTTCTTT.

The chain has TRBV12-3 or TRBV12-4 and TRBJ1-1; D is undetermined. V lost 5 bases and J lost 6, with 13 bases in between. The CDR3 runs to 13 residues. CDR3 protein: CASSRSTTSEAFF. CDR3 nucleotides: TGTGCCAGCAGTCGGTCCACCACTTCTGAAGCTTTCTTT.

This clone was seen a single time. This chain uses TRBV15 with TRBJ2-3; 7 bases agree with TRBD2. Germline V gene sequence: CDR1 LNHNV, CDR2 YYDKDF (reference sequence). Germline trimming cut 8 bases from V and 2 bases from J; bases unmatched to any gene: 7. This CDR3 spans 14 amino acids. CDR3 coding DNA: TGTGCCACCGAGGGGACTACCTTCACAGATACGCAGTATTTT. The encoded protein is CATEGTTFTDTQYF. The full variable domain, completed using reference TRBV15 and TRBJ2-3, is DAMVIQNPRYQVTQFGKPVTLSCSQTLNHNVMYWYQQKSSQAPKLLFHYYDKDFNNEADTPDNFQSRRPNTSFCFLDIRSPGLGDTAMYLCATEGTTFTDTQYFGPGTRLTVL.